The TCR beta chain under discussion was sequenced for a study of T cell clones after liver transplantation. Background on the study: TCRbeta sequencing after a pre-transplant mixed lymphocyte reaction identified graft-donor-reactive clones, later tracked in post-transplant blood. Graft-donor-reactive sequences were compared with third-party-reactive TCRbeta sequences from pre-transplant mixed lymphocyte reactions.

Here immunoSEQ multiplex PCR was the method, and the copy in TCRdb shows in-frame clones only, minus some. The sample has roughly 120,000 clones; approximately 90% are singletons. Germline values: CDR1 SNHLY, CDR2 FYNNEI. This CDR3 region has 13 residues. Trimming took 4 bases from V and 3 from J; bases not matched to a gene: 3. The sequenced sample was CD4+ T cells from blood, obtained 12 months after liver transplant. The chain uses TRBV2 and TRBJ2-7; 7 bases map to TRBD1. The TCR comes from a human patient who received a liver transplant. The graft donor may have given rise to some T cells. CDR3 protein: CASSATGFYEQYF. Written as DNA, the CDR3 is TGTGCCAGCAGTGCGACAGGGTTCTACGAGCAGTACTTC.